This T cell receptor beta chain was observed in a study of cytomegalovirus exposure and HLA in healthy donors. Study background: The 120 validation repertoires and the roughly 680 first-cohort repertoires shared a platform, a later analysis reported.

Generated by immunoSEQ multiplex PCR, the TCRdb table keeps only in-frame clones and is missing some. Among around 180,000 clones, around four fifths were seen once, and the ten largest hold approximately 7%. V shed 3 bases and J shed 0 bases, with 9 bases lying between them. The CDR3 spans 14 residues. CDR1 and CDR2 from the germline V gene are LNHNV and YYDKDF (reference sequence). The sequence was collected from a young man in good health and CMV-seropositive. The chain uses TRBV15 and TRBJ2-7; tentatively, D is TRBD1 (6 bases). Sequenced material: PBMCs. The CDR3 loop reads CATSSTGSSYEQYF. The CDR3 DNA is TGTGCCACCAGCAGTACAGGGAGCTCCTACGAGCAGTACTTC.